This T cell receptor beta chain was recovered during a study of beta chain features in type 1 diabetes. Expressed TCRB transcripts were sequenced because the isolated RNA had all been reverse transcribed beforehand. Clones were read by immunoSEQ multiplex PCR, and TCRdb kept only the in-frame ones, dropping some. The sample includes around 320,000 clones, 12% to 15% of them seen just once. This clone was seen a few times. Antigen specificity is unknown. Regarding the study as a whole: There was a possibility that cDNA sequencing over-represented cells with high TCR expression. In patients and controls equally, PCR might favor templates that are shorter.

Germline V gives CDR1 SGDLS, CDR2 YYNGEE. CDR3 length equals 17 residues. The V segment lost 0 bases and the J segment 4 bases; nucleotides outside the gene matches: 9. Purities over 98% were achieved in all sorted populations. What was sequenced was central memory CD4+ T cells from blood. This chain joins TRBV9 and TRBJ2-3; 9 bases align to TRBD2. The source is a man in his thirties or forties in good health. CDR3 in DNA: TGTGCCAGCAGCGTAGATCCTAGCGGGATGGTGTCAGATACGCAGTATTTT. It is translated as CASSVDPSGMVSDTQYF.